Shown below are 9 T cell receptor beta chains from a single sample sequenced in a study of T cells after yellow fever vaccination. Via MiXCR, TCRdb re-called the 5' RACE reads, giving one row per CDR3 protein. The table shows under 500,000 distinct CDR3 sequences, with about 19% occurring only once. The sequenced sample was PBMCs, obtained before the yellow fever booster vaccination. The receptor source for this set is a man younger than 35 who received the YFV17D yellow fever vaccine.

This clonotype showed up just once. The chain joins TRBV3-1 to TRBJ1-1; D is uncertain. Trimming took 5 bases from V and 8 from J, leaving 12 bases between them. CDR1 is LGHDT and CDR2 is YNNKEL in the germline V gene (reference sequence). The CDR3 spans 12 residues. CDR3 region: CASSNSGSEAFF. CDR3 DNA: TGTGCCAGCAGCAACAGTGGCTCAGAAGCTTTCTTT.

The V and J genes are TRBV4-3 and TRBJ2-7; D may be TRBD1 (7 bases). The V gene lost 0 bases and the J gene lost 4 bases, with 13 bases spanning the gap. The CDR3 contains 15 residues. CDR1 and CDR2 from the germline V gene are LGHNA and YSLEER. The CDR3 here is CASSQDSPGGYEQYF. The CDR3, as DNA: TGCGCCAGCAGCCAAGATTCCCCAGGGGGGTACGAGCAGTACTTC.

This clonotype was recorded a few times. The chain couples TRBV4-3 to TRBJ1-3, with a possible D match to TRBD1 (6 bases). Trimming took 4 bases from V and 3 from J, leaving 16 bases between them. The CDR3 is 16 residues long. CDR1 is LGHNA, CDR2 YSLEER, per germline. CDR3 DNA sequence: TGCGCCAGCAGCCCCCGTACGGGGGGCCGTGGAAACACCATATATTTT. As protein: CASSPRTGGRGNTIYF.

This clonotype was seen ten or more times. This chain uses TRBV6-6 with TRBJ2-4; D remains unclear. This CDR3 spans 11 amino acids. V lost 5 bases and J lost 8, with 7 bases in between. Per the germline V gene, CDR1 is MNHNY and CDR2 is SVGAGI (reference sequence). In nucleotides, the CDR3 is TGTGCCAGCAGTCACCAGGACATTCAGTACTTC. This codes for CASSHQDIQYF.

This chain connects TRBV6-2 or TRBV6-3 to TRBJ1-5; tentative D call: TRBD1 (5 bases). The CDR3 spans 15 residues. The germline V and J ends were trimmed by 1 base and 3 bases, with 10 bases remaining between them. The germline V gene has CDR1 MNHEY and CDR2 SVGEGT. Here the CDR3 reads CASSYLGDFNQPQHF. The CDR3 bases are TGTGCCAGCAGTTACTTGGGGGACTTCAATCAGCCCCAGCATTTT.

The genes are TRBV11-2 and TRBJ1-1; D is perhaps TRBD1 (5 bases). CDR1 and CDR2 (germline): SGHAT, FQNNGV. V was shortened by 3 bases and J by 4 bases, with 15 bases between the two germline ends. The CDR3 covers 15 residues. CDR3 coding DNA: TGTGCCAGCAGCTTCAATGTCAGGGAGGGCACTGAAGCTTTCTTT. Translating it yields CASSFNVREGTEAFF.

The CDR3 bases are TGCGCCAGCAGCCAAGATATTGCGGACAGGTGGGGTGAAAAACTGTTTTTT. It codes for CASSQDIADRWGEKLFF. The rearrangement links TRBV4-3 to TRBJ1-4, with TRBD1 matching 7 bases. Per the germline V gene, CDR1 is LGHNA and CDR2 is YSLEER. Losses at the gene ends were 0 bases for V and 7 bases for J; bases not matched to a gene: 11. This CDR3 contains 17 residues.

This clonotype has a handful of counts. This sequence joins TRBV9 and TRBJ1-1; 8 bases are a match to TRBD1. V trimming: 3 bases; J trimming: 5 bases; junction bases outside the gene matches: 6. CDR3 length equals 14 residues. From germline, CDR1 is SGDLS and CDR2 YYNGEE. The CDR3 loop is CASSARTGRTEAFF. CDR3 DNA: TGTGCCAGCAGCGCGCGGACAGGGCGGACTGAAGCTTTCTTT.

This clonotype was seen more than once but under ten times. The V gene is TRBV10-3, the J gene TRBJ2-7; D may correspond to TRBD1 or TRBD2 (6 bases each). V was cut by 0 bases and J by 4 bases, with 13 bases left in between. This CDR3 comprises 15 residues. Germline V gene sequence: CDR1 ENHRY, CDR2 SYGVKD. DNA of the CDR3: TGTGCCATCAGTGAGTCTACAGGGAGGCTTTACGAGCAGTACGTC. It yields the protein CAISESTGRLYEQYV.